Below are 3 T cell receptor beta chains sequenced from a single sample in a study of T cells expressing NK-cell markers. TCRdb reanalyzed the 5' RACE reads, giving one entry per CDR3 protein sequence and no DNA. The table lists about 150,000 distinct CDR3 sequences. Sequences were obtained from blood T cells: a sorted CD56 or NKG2C T cell subset, CD4+ or CD8+ T cells, or bulk PBMC T cells (not recorded which). All receptors derive from a woman in her forties or fifties in good health.

The genes are TRBV5-5 and TRBJ1-2; TCRdb names TRBD1, which stays unverified in the absence of DNA. This CDR3 is 13 amino acids long. Germline V CDR1 and CDR2: SGHKS, YYEKEE (reference sequence). CDR3 amino acids: CASSLKGDYGYTF.

The V gene is TRBV5-1, the J gene TRBJ2-1; TCRdb calls TRBD1, which cannot be checked without DNA. CDR3 size: 15 residues. Germline V gene data show CDR1 as SGHRS and CDR2 as YFSETQ. CDR3 loop: CASSLIGLLGDEQFF.

This chain joins TRBV11-2 and TRBJ2-7; TCRdb's D gene call, TRBD1, goes unchecked for lack of DNA. The CDR3 is 15 amino acids. Germline CDR1 reads SGHAT; CDR2 reads FQNNGV. CDR3 residues: CASSLGDRFRDEQYF.